The rows below give T cell receptor beta chains drawn from one sample of a study of cytomegalovirus exposure and HLA in healthy donors. Sequencing used immunoSEQ multiplex PCR; TCRdb keeps in-frame clones, though not all of them. The table includes 120,000 or so clones, 82% detected once. Sequenced input: PBMCs. These receptors came from a woman aged 18-29 years in good health and CMV-seronegative. The CDR3 runs from the conserved cysteine through the conserved F or W. The D gene is left open where the match is weak. Clone size is given for some rows only: seen once, a few or many times, or a class if the clone is expanded.

DNA: TGCGCCAGCAGCCAAGATCTGGGGACAGGGTTTGAAGCTTTCTTT
CDR3: CASSQDLGTGFEAFF
length: 15
J: TRBJ1-1
D: TRBD1
size: NA
V: TRBV4-3

DNA: TGCAGCGTTTTCGCGGGGGGCACAGATACGCAGTATTTT
CDR3: CSVFAGGTDTQYF
length: 13
J: TRBJ2-3
D: TRBD2
size: NA
V: TRBV29-1

DNA: TGTGCCAGTAGTGCCCGGACAGGGCTCCACGAGCAGTACTTC
CDR3: CASSARTGLHEQYF
length: 14
J: TRBJ2-7
D: TRBD1
size: NA
V: TRBV19

DNA: TGTGCCAGCAGTTCTGGATCTAGCGTCTCAGATACGCAGTATTTT
CDR3: CASSSGSSVSDTQYF
length: 15
J: TRBJ2-3
D: NA
size: once
V: TRBV5-8

DNA: TGTGCCAGCAGCTTGGGGGGACTAGCGGGAGGGGAGACCCAGTACTTC
CDR3: CASSLGGLAGGETQYF
length: 16
J: TRBJ2-5
D: TRBD2
size: NA
V: TRBV5-4

DNA: TGTGCCAGCAGTTACTCAGGGACAGTCTATGGCTACACCTTC
CDR3: CASSYSGTVYGYTF
length: 14
J: TRBJ1-2
D: TRBD1
size: NA
V: TRBV6-5

DNA: TGTGCCAGCAGCTTGGCCGGCAGGGGTAACTATGGCTACACCTTC
CDR3: CASSLAGRGNYGYTF
length: 15
J: TRBJ1-2
D: NA
size: NA
V: TRBV5-5

DNA: TGTGCCAGCAGCGTAAGACAGAGCAATGAAAAACTGTTTTTT
CDR3: CASSVRQSNEKLFF
length: 14
J: TRBJ1-4
D: NA
size: few
V: TRBV9

DNA: TGTGCCAGCAGCTGGACAGAGGGTTGGAACACTGAAGCTTTCTTT
CDR3: CASSWTEGWNTEAFF
length: 15
J: TRBJ1-1
D: NA
size: NA
V: TRBV7-2

DNA: TGTGCCAGCAGTCCCACAGGGGGCGAAGGGACCCAGTACTTC
CDR3: CASSPTGGEGTQYF
length: 14
J: TRBJ2-5
D: TRBD1
size: NA
V: TRBV6-6

DNA: TGTGCCTGGAAGCGGGGCGCGGGGACTGAAGCTTTCTTT
CDR3: CAWKRGAGTEAFF
length: 13
J: TRBJ1-1
D: NA
size: few
V: TRBV30

DNA: TGTGCCAGCTCACCACTCGGACAGGGGGCGAGTGGTAGCTATGGCTACACCTTC
CDR3: CASSPLGQGASGSYGYTF
length: 18
J: TRBJ1-2
D: TRBD1
size: NA
V: TRBV18

DNA: TGTGCCAGCAGTGAGGGGAGGGAATATGGCTACACCTTC
CDR3: CASSEGREYGYTF
length: 13
J: TRBJ1-2
D: NA
size: NA
V: TRBV2

DNA: TGTGCCTGGGCGCGACAGGGCAATCAGCCCCAGCATTTT
CDR3: CAWARQGNQPQHF
length: 13
J: TRBJ1-5
D: NA
size: NA
V: TRBV30

DNA: TGTGCCAGCAGTGAACCGGGGAGGACTGAAGCTTTCTTT
CDR3: CASSEPGRTEAFF
length: 13
J: TRBJ1-1
D: NA
size: NA
V: TRBV6-1

DNA: TGTGCCAGCTCCAAGGCCAGCGGCCAGCCCTACGAGCAGTACTTC
CDR3: CASSKASGQPYEQYF
length: 15
J: TRBJ2-7
D: NA
size: NA
V: TRBV18

DNA: TGTGCCAGTAGTATCCTAGCGGGAAACTATGAGCAGTTCTTC
CDR3: CASSILAGNYEQFF
length: 14
J: TRBJ2-1
D: TRBD2
size: few
V: TRBV19

DNA: TGTGCCAGCAGTTACAGGGGACTAGCAGAGGATACGCAGTATTTT
CDR3: CASSYRGLAEDTQYF
length: 15
J: TRBJ2-3
D: TRBD2
size: NA
V: TRBV6-5

DNA: TGTGCCAGTACCACGTCGGACTCATCGATTCAGCCCCAGCATTTT
CDR3: CASTTSDSSIQPQHF
length: 15
J: TRBJ1-5
D: NA
size: NA
V: TRBV19

DNA: TGTGCCAGCAGTCCCGGTCGGTATACGCAGTATTTT
CDR3: CASSPGRYTQYF
length: 12
J: TRBJ2-3
D: NA
size: once
V: TRBV6-5

DNA: TGCGCCAGCAGCTTGGACGCGGGACGCTTCTACGAGCAGTACTTC
CDR3: CASSLDAGRFYEQYF
length: 15
J: TRBJ2-7
D: NA
size: NA
V: TRBV5-1

DNA: TGTGCCAGCAGCTTAGTAGCGGGAACAACTAATGAAAAACTGTTTTTT
CDR3: CASSLVAGTTNEKLFF
length: 16
J: TRBJ1-4
D: NA
size: NA
V: TRBV7-9

DNA: TGTGCCAGCAGTAAACAGGGGTTTCAAGAAAAACTGTTTTTT
CDR3: CASSKQGFQEKLFF
length: 14
J: TRBJ1-4
D: TRBD1
size: NA
V: TRBV27

DNA: TGTGCCAGCGTCCTGGGGGGGGAGGCCACTGAAGCTTTCTTT
CDR3: CASVLGGEATEAFF
length: 14
J: TRBJ1-1
D: NA
size: NA
V: TRBV7-2

DNA: TGTGCCAGCAAGCCGGGAACAACTAACTATGGCTACACCTTC
CDR3: CASKPGTTNYGYTF
length: 14
J: TRBJ1-2
D: NA
size: NA
V: TRBV7-2

DNA: TGTGCCAGCAGCCAAGATGCCGACAGGGGCAACGAGCAGTACTTC
CDR3: CASSQDADRGNEQYF
length: 15
J: TRBJ2-7
D: TRBD1
size: NA
V: TRBV4-2

DNA: TGTGCCAGCAGCAAAGGGCGGAGTCCTTACGGCTACACCTTC
CDR3: CASSKGRSPYGYTF
length: 14
J: TRBJ1-2
D: NA
size: NA
V: TRBV21-1

DNA: TGTGCCAGCACCCACAGGGGGCAAGGTGGCTACACCTTC
CDR3: CASTHRGQGGYTF
length: 13
J: TRBJ1-2
D: TRBD1
size: once
V: TRBV11-2

DNA: TGCGCCAGCAGCTTGTCAGGGGGCGCGTCCGGGGAGCTGTTTTTT
CDR3: CASSLSGGASGELFF
length: 15
J: TRBJ2-2
D: TRBD1
size: NA
V: TRBV5-1

DNA: TGCGCCAGCAGTCAGGGGGGCTCCTACAATGAGCAGTTCTTC
CDR3: CASSQGGSYNEQFF
length: 14
J: TRBJ2-1
D: NA
size: NA
V: TRBV10-1

DNA: TGTGCCAGTAGTAGGGGACAGGACTACGAGCAGTACTTC
CDR3: CASSRGQDYEQYF
length: 13
J: TRBJ2-7
D: TRBD1
size: NA
V: TRBV19

DNA: TGTGCCAGCAGACCCCCCCACTCCGAGCAGTACTTC
CDR3: CASRPPHSEQYF
length: 12
J: TRBJ2-7
D: NA
size: once
V: TRBV27

DNA: TGTGCCAGCAGTTCCGGGGTAGGTCAGCCCCAGCATTTT
CDR3: CASSSGVGQPQHF
length: 13
J: TRBJ1-5
D: NA
size: NA
V: TRBV6-5

DNA: TGTGCCAGCTCACCGGGACAGGGAAACTATGGCTACACCTTC
CDR3: CASSPGQGNYGYTF
length: 14
J: TRBJ1-2
D: TRBD1
size: NA
V: TRBV18

DNA: TGTGCCAGCAGCCCCATCCAGGGTTACGAGCAGTACTTC
CDR3: CASSPIQGYEQYF
length: 13
J: TRBJ2-7
D: NA
size: few
V: TRBV14

DNA: TGCGCCAGCAGAAACAGCAACTATGGCTACACCTTC
CDR3: CASRNSNYGYTF
length: 12
J: TRBJ1-2
D: NA
size: NA
V: TRBV10-1

DNA: TGTGCCAGCAGCTTAAGCGGGCAGCCGGTTGGCTATGGCTACACCTTC
CDR3: CASSLSGQPVGYGYTF
length: 16
J: TRBJ1-2
D: NA
size: NA
V: TRBV7-6